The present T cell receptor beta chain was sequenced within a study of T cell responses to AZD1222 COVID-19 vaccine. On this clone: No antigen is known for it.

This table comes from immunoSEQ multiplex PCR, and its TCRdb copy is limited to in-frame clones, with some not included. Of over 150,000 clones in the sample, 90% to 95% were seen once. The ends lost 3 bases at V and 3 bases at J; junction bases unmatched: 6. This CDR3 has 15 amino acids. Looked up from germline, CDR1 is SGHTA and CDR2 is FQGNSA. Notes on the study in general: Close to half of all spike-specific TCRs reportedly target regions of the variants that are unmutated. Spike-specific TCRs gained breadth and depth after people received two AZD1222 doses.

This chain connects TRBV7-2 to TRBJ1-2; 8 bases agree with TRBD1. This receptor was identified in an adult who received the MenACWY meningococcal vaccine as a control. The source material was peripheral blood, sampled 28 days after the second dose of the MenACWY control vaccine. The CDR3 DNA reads TGTGCCAGCAGCTTCCAGGGGGCCGCATACTATGGCTACACCTTC. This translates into CASSFQGAAYYGYTF.